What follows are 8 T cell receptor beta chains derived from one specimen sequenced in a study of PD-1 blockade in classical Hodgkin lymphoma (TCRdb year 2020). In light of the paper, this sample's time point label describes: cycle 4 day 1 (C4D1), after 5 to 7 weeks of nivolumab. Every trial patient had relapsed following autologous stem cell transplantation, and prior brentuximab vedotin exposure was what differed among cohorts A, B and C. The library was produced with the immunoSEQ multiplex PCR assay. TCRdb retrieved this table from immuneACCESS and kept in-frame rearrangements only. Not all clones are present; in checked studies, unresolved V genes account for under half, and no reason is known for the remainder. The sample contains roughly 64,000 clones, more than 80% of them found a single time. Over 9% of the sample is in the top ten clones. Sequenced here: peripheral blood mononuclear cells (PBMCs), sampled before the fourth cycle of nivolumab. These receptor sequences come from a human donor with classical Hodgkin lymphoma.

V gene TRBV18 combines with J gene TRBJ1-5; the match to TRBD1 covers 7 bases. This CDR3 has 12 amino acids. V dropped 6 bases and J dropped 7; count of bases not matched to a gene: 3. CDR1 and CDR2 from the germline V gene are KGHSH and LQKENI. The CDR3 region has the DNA TGTGCCAGCTCTCACAGGGGCCAGCCCCAGCATTTT. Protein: CASSHRGQPQHF.

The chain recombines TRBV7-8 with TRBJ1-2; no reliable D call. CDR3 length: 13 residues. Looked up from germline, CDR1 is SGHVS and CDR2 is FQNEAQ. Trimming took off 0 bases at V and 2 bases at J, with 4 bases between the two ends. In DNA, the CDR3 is TGTGCCAGCAGCTTAGCAGGAAACTATGGCTACACCTTC. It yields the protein CASSLAGNYGYTF.

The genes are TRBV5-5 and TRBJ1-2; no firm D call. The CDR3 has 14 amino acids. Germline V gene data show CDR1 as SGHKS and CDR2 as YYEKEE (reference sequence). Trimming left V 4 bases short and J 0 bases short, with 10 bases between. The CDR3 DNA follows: TGTGCCAGCAGCGCCACCCGGACTAACTATGGCTACACCTTC. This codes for CASSATRTNYGYTF.

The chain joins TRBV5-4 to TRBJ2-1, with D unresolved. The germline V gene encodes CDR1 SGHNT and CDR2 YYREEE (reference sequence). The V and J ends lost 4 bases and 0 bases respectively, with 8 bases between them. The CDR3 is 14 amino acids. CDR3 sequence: CASSPDTSYNEQFF. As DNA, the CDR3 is TGTGCCAGCAGCCCCGACACCTCCTACAATGAGCAGTTCTTC.

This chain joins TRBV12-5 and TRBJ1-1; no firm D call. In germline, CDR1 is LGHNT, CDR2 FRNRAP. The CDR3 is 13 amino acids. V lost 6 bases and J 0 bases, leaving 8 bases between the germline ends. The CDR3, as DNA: TGTGCTAGTGGGATAGACCTGAACACTGAAGCTTTCTTT. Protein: CASGIDLNTEAFF.

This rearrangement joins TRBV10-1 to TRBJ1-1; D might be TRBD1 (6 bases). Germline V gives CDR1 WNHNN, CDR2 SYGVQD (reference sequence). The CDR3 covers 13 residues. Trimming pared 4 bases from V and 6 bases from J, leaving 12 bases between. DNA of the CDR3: TGCGCCAGCAGTGGGGGGGCGCCCCCTGAAGCTTTCTTT. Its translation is CASSGGAPPEAFF.

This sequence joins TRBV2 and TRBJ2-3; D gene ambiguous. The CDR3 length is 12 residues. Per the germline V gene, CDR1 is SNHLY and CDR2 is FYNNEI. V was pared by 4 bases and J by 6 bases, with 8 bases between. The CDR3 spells CASSALGDTQYF. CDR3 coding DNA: TGTGCCAGCAGTGCCTTAGGGGATACGCAGTATTTT.

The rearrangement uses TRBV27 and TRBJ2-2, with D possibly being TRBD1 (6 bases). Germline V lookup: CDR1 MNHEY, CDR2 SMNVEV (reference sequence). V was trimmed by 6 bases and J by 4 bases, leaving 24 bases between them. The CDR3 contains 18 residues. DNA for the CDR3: TGTGCCAGCAGCCACTCCACCGCCTCAGGGGCAGGCACCGGGGAGCTGTTTTTT. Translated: CASSHSTASGAGTGELFF.